This paragraph covers one TCR beta chain sequence. The data were taken from a study of blood T cell repertoires in COVID-19. The assay was immunoSEQ multiplex PCR, and TCRdb's table has in-frame clones only and misses some. The data contain approximately 100,000 clones, around nine tenths of them singletons. V shed 4 bases and J 8 bases; nucleotides not matched to a gene: 6. The CDR3 length is 15 residues. CDR1 and CDR2 (germline): MGHRA, YSYEKL. This chain joins TRBV4-1 and TRBJ1-6; 9 bases agree with TRBD1. The material sequenced was peripheral blood. This receptor was obtained from a human donor with COVID-19, enrolled during active disease. The donor label of this sample is uncertain. The CDR3 protein is CASSRGGDRDSPLHF. For the CDR3, the DNA is TGCGCCAGCAGCCGAGGTGGGGACAGGGATTCACCCCTCCACTTT.